Listed below are T cell receptor beta chains from one sample, sequenced in a study of T cell responses to AZD1222 COVID-19 vaccine. The assay was immunoSEQ multiplex PCR, and TCRdb's table has in-frame clones only and misses some. The data show approximately 100,000 clones, with 92% seen just once and roughly 5.4% held by the top ten. The sample in question was peripheral blood, obtained on day 0 of AZD1222 vaccination. These receptor sequences come from an adult in good health. Each CDR3 is given with its conserved first and last residue. A D gene is named only where the DNA matches it firmly. Where a row states a size, it is once, few, many or the class of an expanded clone; other rows omit it.

j_call v_call clone_size d_call cdr3_aa cdr3_nt
TRBJ2-7 TRBV5-4 once - CASSQQNEQYF TGTGCCAGCAGCCAACAGAACGAGCAGTACTTC
TRBJ1-5 TRBV12-3/TRBV12-4 - - CASGMGQPQHF TGTGCCAGCGGGATGGGGCAGCCCCAGCATTTT
TRBJ2-5 TRBV5-4 - TRBD2 CASSLDAGRNRETQYF TGTGCCAGCAGCTTGGATGCCGGGAGGAACAGAGAGACCCAGTACTTC
TRBJ2-7 TRBV5-4 - - CASSFQEYEQYF TGTGCCAGCAGCTTTCAGGAATACGAGCAGTACTTC
TRBJ2-1 TRBV3-1/TRBV3-2 - - CASRDTGEQFF TGTGCCAGCAGGGACACAGGAGAGCAGTTCTTC
TRBJ2-1 TRBV2 - TRBD2 CAGWGGWFNEQFF TGTGCCGGTTGGGGGGGGTGGTTTAATGAGCAGTTCTTC
TRBJ2-1 TRBV27 - - CASSPTVLTDNEQFF TGTGCCAGCAGCCCGACTGTCCTCACGGACAATGAGCAGTTCTTC
TRBJ2-7 TRBV7-6 - - CASSLSVRSEQYF TGTGCCAGCAGCTTAAGCGTGAGGAGCGAGCAGTACTTC
TRBJ1-5 TRBV19 - - CASTRGGFPQHF TGTGCCAGTACCCGGGGAGGGTTTCCCCAGCATTTT
TRBJ2-7 TRBV29-1 once TRBD2 CSVEEGLAVLF TGCAGCGTTGAAGAGGGACTAGCGGTTTTGTTC
TRBJ1-2 TRBV2 - - CASSEGEQRGYTF TGTGCCAGCAGTGAAGGAGAACAACGAGGCTACACCTTC
TRBJ1-1 TRBV5-1 - TRBD1 CASSLQGEYTEAFF TGCGCCAGCAGCTTGCAGGGGGAGTACACTGAAGCTTTCTTT
TRBJ2-3 TRBV5-6 - TRBD2 CASSFNRGRRLDTQYF TGTGCCAGCAGCTTTAATCGCGGGAGGAGGCTAGATACGCAGTATTTT
TRBJ2-2 TRBV9 - - CASSVSGTNTGELFF TGTGCCAGCAGCGTAAGCGGAACGAACACCGGGGAGCTGTTTTTT
TRBJ2-3 TRBV5-1 - TRBD2 CASSLGTSGRTDTQYF TGCGCCAGCAGCTTGGGGACTAGCGGGAGAACAGATACGCAGTATTTT
TRBJ2-5 TRBV6-2/TRBV6-3 few - CASSKPGYQETQYF TGTGCCAGCAGCAAACCAGGGTACCAAGAGACCCAGTACTTC
TRBJ2-1 TRBV11-1 - - CASSLVGNSYNEQFF TGTGCCAGCAGCTTAGTGGGGAACTCCTACAATGAGCAGTTCTTC
TRBJ2-2 TRBV7-9 - - CASSYVTGELFF TGTGCCAGCAGCTACGTAACCGGGGAGCTGTTTTTT
TRBJ1-4 TRBV7-9 - TRBD1 CASSARGQGVANEKLFF TGTGCCAGCAGCGCAAGGGGACAGGGGGTGGCTAATGAAAAACTGTTTTTT
TRBJ2-1 TRBV28 - - CASSTGQKYNEQFF TGTGCCAGCAGTACTGGACAGAAGTACAATGAGCAGTTCTTC
TRBJ1-1 TRBV27 - - CASSLSGPTEAFF TGTGCCAGCAGTTTATCCGGGCCCACTGAAGCTTTCTTT
TRBJ2-7 TRBV2 - - CASKRDQTGQIISYEQYF TGTGCCAGCAAAAGGGACCAAACTGGACAGATTATATCCTACGAGCAGTACTTC
TRBJ1-3 TRBV12-3/TRBV12-4 - TRBD1 CASEGDRGNTIYF TGTGCCAGCGAGGGGGACAGGGGAAACACCATATATTTT
TRBJ2-3 TRBV21-1 - - CASSKWSRGGSTDTQYF TGTGCCAGCAGCAAATGGAGTCGAGGGGGGAGCACAGATACGCAGTATTTT
TRBJ2-3 TRBV27 once - CASSLLGFGRTDTQYF TGTGCCAGCAGTTTATTGGGGTTCGGGAGAACAGATACGCAGTATTTT
TRBJ2-3 TRBV11-2 - - CASSFQGPDTQYF TGTGCCAGCAGCTTTCAGGGACCCGATACGCAGTATTTT
TRBJ2-1 TRBV3-1/TRBV3-2 - - CASSSRLVYNEQFF TGTGCCAGCAGCTCCCGACTAGTCTACAATGAGCAGTTCTTC
TRBJ1-6 TRBV2 - TRBD1 CATREMDRGNSPLHF TGTGCCACCAGAGAAATGGACAGGGGTAATTCACCCCTCCACTTT
TRBJ2-1 TRBV19 once TRBD2 CASSARSGRAGNEQFF TGTGCCAGTAGTGCACGTAGCGGGAGGGCCGGAAATGAGCAGTTCTTC
TRBJ2-1 TRBV19 once - CASSPQAGSYNEQFF TGTGCCAGTAGCCCCCAGGCAGGTTCCTACAATGAGCAGTTCTTC
TRBJ2-7 TRBV7-9 once TRBD2 CASSSGGLAYEQYF TGTGCCAGCAGCTCTGGCGGACTAGCGTACGAGCAGTACTTC
TRBJ1-3 TRBV30 - - CAWSYRDRTIYF TGTGCCTGGAGTTATCGAGACCGCACCATATATTTT
TRBJ1-1 TRBV30 - - CAWSRRATEAFF TGTGCCTGGAGCCGTAGAGCCACTGAAGCTTTCTTT
TRBJ2-1 TRBV7-9 once TRBD2 CASSLLAGANEQFF TGTGCCAGCAGCCTACTAGCGGGAGCCAATGAGCAGTTCTTC
TRBJ2-5 TRBV7-2 - TRBD2 CASSLGLAGGEETQYF TGTGCCAGCAGCTTAGGACTAGCGGGAGGTGAAGAGACCCAGTACTTC
TRBJ1-5 TRBV2 - TRBD1 CASTLRQGEFQPQHF TGTGCCAGCACCTTACGACAGGGCGAATTTCAGCCCCAGCATTTT
TRBJ1-5 TRBV28 - - CASSYGTRLSNQPQHF TGTGCCAGCAGTTACGGCACGAGGCTTAGCAATCAGCCCCAGCATTTT
TRBJ2-1 TRBV5-1 - - CASTLYNEQFF TGCGCCAGCACCCTTTACAATGAGCAGTTCTTC
TRBJ2-7 TRBV27 - - CASSSDQAGGQYF TGTGCCAGCAGTTCAGATCAGGCGGGCGGGCAGTACTTC
TRBJ2-5 TRBV15 - TRBD2 CATSRDRAGEETQYF TGTGCCACCAGCAGAGACAGAGCGGGAGAAGAGACCCAGTACTTC
TRBJ2-1 TRBV2 - TRBD1 CASSWTGDYNEQFF TGTGCCAGCAGTTGGACAGGGGACTACAATGAGCAGTTCTTC
TRBJ2-6 TRBV28 - TRBD1 CASSRTGRSGANVLTF TGTGCCAGCAGTCGGACAGGGAGGTCTGGGGCCAACGTCCTGACTTTC
TRBJ2-7 TRBV7-9 once - CASSLVQYEQYF TGTGCCAGCAGCTTAGTACAGTACGAGCAGTACTTC
TRBJ2-7 TRBV28 - TRBD2 CASSLWLAGGPYEQYF TGTGCCAGCAGTTTATGGCTAGCGGGAGGCCCCTACGAGCAGTACTTC
TRBJ2-7 TRBV3-1/TRBV3-2 - TRBD2 CASSPSPGLAVPSSSYEQYF TGTGCCAGCAGCCCATCACCGGGGCTAGCGGTCCCTTCAAGCTCCTACGAGCAGTACTTC
TRBJ2-3 TRBV10-3 - TRBD2 CATNVGLAVDTQYF TGTGCCACCAACGTGGGACTAGCGGTAGATACGCAGTATTTT
TRBJ2-7 TRBV28 - - CASTEGVPYEQYF TGTGCCAGCACTGAGGGAGTCCCCTACGAGCAGTACTTC
TRBJ2-1 TRBV7-9 - - CASSSFVREQFF TGTGCCAGCAGCTCATTCGTACGTGAGCAGTTCTTC
TRBJ1-2 TRBV5-1 - TRBD1 CASSPTAGTGNYGYTF TGCGCCAGCAGCCCCACCGCGGGGACAGGGAACTATGGCTACACCTTC
TRBJ2-5 TRBV2 - - CASSARETQYF TGTGCCAGCAGTGCTCGAGAGACCCAGTACTTC
TRBJ1-3 TRBV6-1 - - CASSDQDGSGNTIYF TGTGCCAGCAGTGATCAGGACGGCTCTGGAAACACCATATATTTT
TRBJ1-5 TRBV6-5 once - CASNRLGQPQHF TGTGCCAGCAACAGACTCGGTCAGCCCCAGCATTTT
TRBJ2-7 TRBV5-1 - TRBD2 CASSREAGANEQYF TGCGCCAGCAGCAGGGAGGCGGGAGCCAACGAGCAGTACTTC
TRBJ2-7 TRBV9 - - CASSVDGSEVREQYF TGTGCCAGCAGCGTAGACGGGAGTGAGGTCCGGGAGCAGTACTTC
TRBJ1-2 TRBV28 - TRBD1 CASRPTGGYGYTF TGTGCCAGCAGGCCAACAGGGGGCTATGGCTACACCTTC
TRBJ1-2 TRBV9 - TRBD1 CASSVQGQGDGYTF TGTGCCAGCAGCGTACAGGGACAGGGGGATGGCTACACCTTC
TRBJ1-2 TRBV5-1 few TRBD1 CASSLGGTGTYGYTF TGCGCCAGCAGCTTGGGCGGGACAGGGACGTATGGCTACACCTTC